Here is one T cell receptor (beta chain) with its context. This sample was taken from a study of PD-L1 blockade in urothelial cancer. Study-wide context: Atezolizumab (1,200 mg intravenously every 3 weeks) began around 2014 for patients.

This table comes from immunoSEQ multiplex PCR, and its TCRdb copy is limited to in-frame clones, with some not included. The sample lists roughly 53,000 clones, roughly 85% seen once, with roughly 14% in the top ten. Described time point: pretreatment peripheral blood. Each patient gave between 1 and 8 samples of peripheral blood mononuclear cells, which were collected pretreatment and during treatment. Trimming removed 3 bases at V and 4 bases at J, with 13 bases between. The CDR3 extends over 14 amino acids. Looked up from germline, CDR1 is SGHRS and CDR2 is YFSETQ. This receptor was taken from a woman aged 55 to 70 with urothelial cancer. This chain links TRBV5-1 with TRBJ2-5; D gene unclear. The specimen comprised PBMCs, sampled around atezolizumab (anti-PD-L1) treatment. CDR3 sequence (DNA): TGCGCCAGCAGCTGGAGTGTTGGTGGAGAGACCCAGTACTTC. Its protein is CASSWSVGGETQYF.